Listed below are T cell receptor beta chains from one sample, sequenced in a study of CD8 T cells in Susac syndrome. Each CDR3 protein gets one entry after TCRdb re-called the immunoSEQ multiplex PCR reads with MiXCR. The profile shows some 200,000 distinct CDR3 sequences, 90% to 95% of them singletons. The specimen was CD4+ T cells from PBMCs. The receptors stem from a human donor with multiple sclerosis. The CDR3 runs from the conserved cysteine through the conserved F or W. The D gene is left open where the match is weak. Clone size is shown for a subset of rows, as once, few, many or a class of expanded clone.

clone_size	v_call	j_call	d_call	cdr3_aa	cdr3_nt
-	TRBV5-1	TRBJ1-5	TRBD1	CASSLGQGREEPQHF	TGCGCCAGCAGCTTGGGACAGGGGAGGGAAGAGCCCCAGCATTTT
-	TRBV9	TRBJ1-5	-	CASSVSQGGQPQHF	TGTGCCAGCAGCGTCTCCCAGGGCGGTCAGCCCCAGCATTTT
-	TRBV6-5	TRBJ1-2	TRBD1	CASSFTGGNGYTF	TGTGCCAGCAGTTTCACAGGGGGAAATGGCTACACCTTC
-	TRBV28	TRBJ2-7	-	CASSPRGLGRREEQYF	TGTGCCAGCAGTCCCCGGGGTTTGGGGAGGCGTGAGGAGCAGTACTTC
-	TRBV18	TRBJ1-6	-	CASSPPQNSPLHF	TGTGCCAGCTCACCACCTCAGAATTCACCCCTCCACTTT
-	TRBV12-3/TRBV12-4	TRBJ1-1	TRBD1	CASSSRTGRDTEAFF	TGTGCCAGCAGTTCCAGGACAGGGCGGGACACTGAAGCTTTCTTT
once	TRBV20-1	TRBJ2-1	-	CSAEAWLYNEQFF	TGCAGTGCTGAGGCCTGGCTCTACAATGAGCAGTTCTTC
-	TRBV4-2	TRBJ2-5	-	CASSQEGQTTWNGETQYF	TGTGCCAGCAGCCAAGAAGGGCAAACCACCTGGAATGGGGAGACCCAGTACTTC
-	TRBV11-2	TRBJ2-7	TRBD2	CASSSTTQAGGVEQYF	TGTGCCAGCAGCTCTACGACTCAAGCGGGGGGTGTCGAGCAGTACTTC
-	TRBV12-3/TRBV12-4	TRBJ2-3	TRBD2	CASSFSTSFTDTQYF	TGTGCCAGCAGTTTCTCGACTAGCTTCACAGATACGCAGTATTTT
-	TRBV9	TRBJ2-2	-	CASSVLSGELFF	TGTGCCAGCAGCGTACTGAGCGGGGAGCTGTTTTTT
-	TRBV30	TRBJ1-2	-	CAWSVGTAGFYGYTF	TGTGCCTGGAGTGTAGGGACCGCGGGCTTCTATGGCTACACCTTC
-	TRBV6-6	TRBJ1-1	-	CASADSWNTEAFF	TGTGCCAGCGCGGACAGCTGGAACACTGAAGCTTTCTTT
once	TRBV5-4	TRBJ2-3	-	CASSLLGEFITDTQYF	TGTGCCAGCAGCTTGCTAGGGGAATTTATCACAGATACGCAGTATTTT
-	TRBV18	TRBJ2-1	-	CASSPGTSNEQFF	TGTGCCAGCTCACCCGGGACTTCCAATGAGCAGTTCTTC
-	TRBV7-8	TRBJ2-7	-	CASSLREIYEQYF	TGTGCCAGCAGCTTAAGAGAAATCTACGAGCAGTACTTC
-	TRBV24-1	TRBJ2-1	-	CATSDPVIAPNSNEQFF	TGTGCCACCAGTGACCCTGTTATAGCGCCCAACTCTAATGAGCAGTTCTTC
-	TRBV6-1	TRBJ2-1	-	CASSQYEGRAEQFF	TGTGCCAGCAGTCAGTATGAAGGGCGGGCTGAGCAGTTCTTC